A single sample is the source of the 26 T cell receptor beta chains below, sequenced in a study of T cell repertoires in cytomegalovirus infection. Antigens of these TCRs are unknown. TCRdb itself ran the reads through MiXCR, one entry per CDR3 protein. The sample has fewer than 60,000 distinct CDR3 sequences, roughly a fifth seen once. This sample comprised CD8+ T cells from cultured PBMCs, obtained from culture after CMV antigen stimulation. These receptors were collected from a human donor in good health (CMV status not recorded). Some clones in this sample may be carry-over from other donors' samples.

Ten or more counts support this clonotype. V and J are TRBV7-2 and TRBJ1-5; the D gene is possibly TRBD1 (5 bases). With 6 bases removed from V and 4 bases from J, the gap between germline ends came to 16 bases. This CDR3 comprises 15 residues. CDR1 is SGHTA and CDR2 is FQGNSA in the germline V gene. CDR3 region: CASRRADSPNQPQHF. In DNA form, the CDR3 reads TGTGCCAGCAGGAGGGCCGACAGCCCAAATCAGCCCCAGCATTTT.

In this sample, this clonotype turned up a few times. The chain employs TRBV4-1 and TRBJ2-3; TRBD2 agrees at 13 bases. Trimming removed 3 bases from V and 4 bases from J; junction bases left unmatched: 7. The germline gives CDR1 MGHRA, CDR2 YSYEKL. There are 17 residues in the CDR3. CDR3 loop: CASSHGTSGISADTQYF. CDR3 DNA sequence: TGCGCCAGCAGCCATGGGACTAGCGGGATTAGCGCAGATACGCAGTATTTT.

This clonotype has a handful of counts. The J gene is TRBJ2-2, the V gene TRBV7-9; no clear D gene. The CDR3 runs 14 residues. Trimming stripped 2 bases from V and 4 bases from J, with 8 bases between. Looked up from germline, CDR1 is SEHNR and CDR2 is FQNEAQ (reference sequence). The CDR3 is CASSLTAATGELFF. In DNA, the CDR3 is TGTGCCAGCAGCTTAACGGCAGCCACCGGGGAGCTGTTTTTT.

This clonotype appeared a few times. The chain couples TRBV7-3 to TRBJ2-3; D may correspond to TRBD1 or TRBD2 (5 bases each). V was shortened by 5 bases and J by 3 bases, with 18 bases between the two germline ends. Germline V gene sequence: CDR1 SGHTA, CDR2 FQGTGA. There are 16 residues in the CDR3. DNA for the CDR3: TGTGCCAGCAGCAAACGGGGTGGGGCCCTAACAGATACGCAGTATTTT. Protein: CASSKRGGALTDTQYF.

The V and J genes are TRBV7-6 and TRBJ2-3; 7 bases are shared with TRBD2. V trimming: 3 bases; J trimming: 8 bases; junction bases outside the gene matches: 5. CDR1 is SGHVS and CDR2 is FNYEAQ in the germline V gene. The CDR3 runs to 13 residues. Here the CDR3 DNA reads TGTGCCAGCAGCTTCGGGGGGTCAGGTACGCAGTATTTT. Its protein is CASSFGGSGTQYF.

This clonotype was counted between two and nine times. V gene TRBV27 combines with J gene TRBJ1-1; no clear D. The CDR3 spans 13 residues. Germline lookup yields CDR1 MNHEY and CDR2 SMNVEV (reference sequence). V gave up 3 bases and J gave up 1 base, with 6 bases separating them. CDR3 DNA sequence: TGTGCCAGCAGTTTTACCGGGAACACTGAAGCTTTCTTT. It codes for CASSFTGNTEAFF.

In its sample, this clonotype was seen many times. The chain joins TRBV7-2 to TRBJ2-7; TRBD2 aligns across 10 bases. Germline CDR1 is SGHTA and CDR2 is FQGNSA. This CDR3 is 15 amino acids long. After removal of 6 bases from V and 0 bases from J, the junction contained 5 bases not matched to a gene. The CDR3 nucleotides are TGTGCCAGCAGTCCTGCTAGCGGGGGCTCCTACGAGCAGTACTTC. Translating it yields CASSPASGGSYEQYF. Based on the CDR3 plus reference TRBV7-2 and TRBJ2-7, the full variable domain is GAGVSQSPSNKVTEKGKDVELRCDPISGHTALYWYRQSLGQGLEFLIYFQGNSAPDKSGLPSDRFSAERTGGSVSTLTIQRTQQEDSAVYLCASSPASGGSYEQYFGPGTRLTVT.

This clonotype was recorded a few times. This chain uses TRBV7-8 with TRBJ2-3; D is unclear. V lost 2 bases and J lost 2, with 8 bases in between. Per the germline V gene, CDR1 is SGHVS and CDR2 is FQNEAQ. The length of the CDR3 is 14 residues. CDR3 coding DNA: TGTGCCAGCAGCTTAACGACTGTCACAGATACGCAGTATTTT. Protein: CASSLTTVTDTQYF. The full variable domain, its missing parts supplied by reference TRBV7-8 and TRBJ2-3, is GAGVSQSPRYKVAKRGQDVALRCDPISGHVSLFWYQQALGQGPEFLTYFQNEAQLDKSGLPSDRFFAERPEGSVSTLKIQRTQQEDSAVYLCASSLTTVTDTQYFGPGTRLTVL.

The DNA of the CDR3 is TGTGCCAGCAGCTCGACAGGGCGTGAAGCTTTCTTT. As protein: CASSSTGREAFF. The gene calls are TRBV7-2 and TRBJ1-1, with 7 bases matching TRBD1. The CDR3 has 12 amino acids. From germline, CDR1 is SGHTA and CDR2 FQGNSA. V lost 4 bases and J lost 7; bases outside the gene matches: 3.

The J gene is TRBJ1-5, the V gene TRBV12-3 or TRBV12-4, with a weak D call TRBD1 (6 bases). CDR3 length equals 14 residues. Trimming cost V 5 bases and J 3 bases, with 11 bases left between them. The DNA of the CDR3 is TGTGCCAGCAGTGTACAGGGAATCAATCAGCCCCAGCATTTT. It yields the protein CASSVQGINQPQHF.

In this sample, this clonotype turned up many times. The rearrangement uses TRBV7-9 and TRBJ1-2; D is perhaps TRBD1 (5 bases). Germline assignment: CDR1 SEHNR and CDR2 FQNEAQ (reference sequence). V was shortened by 4 bases and J by 7 bases, with 13 bases between the two germline ends. The CDR3 loop spans 13 amino acids. The CDR3 DNA sequence: TGTGCCAGCAGCTCGCCGGGACTCTTTGGCTACACCTTC. Protein sequence: CASSSPGLFGYTF.

The chain joins TRBV27 to TRBJ2-7, with D perhaps TRBD1 (8 bases). This CDR3 is built from 14 residues. The germline V and J ends were trimmed by 5 bases and 5 bases, with 16 bases remaining between them. From germline, CDR1 is MNHEY and CDR2 SMNVEV (reference sequence). CDR3 amino acids: CASSGTKTGDEQYF. The CDR3, as DNA: TGTGCCAGCAGTGGGACTAAGACAGGGGACGAGCAGTACTTC.

This clonotype was observed a single time. The chain carries TRBV15 and TRBJ2-7; no definite D call. Germline lookup yields CDR1 LNHNV and CDR2 YYDKDF (reference sequence). V shed 0 bases and J shed 1 base, with 10 bases lying between them. There are 15 residues in the CDR3. CDR3 residues: CATSREGLTSYEQYF. As DNA, the CDR3 is TGTGCCACCAGCAGAGAAGGGTTGACTTCCTACGAGCAGTACTTC.

This clonotype was counted between two and nine times. J is TRBJ1-6 and V is TRBV27; 10 positions agree with TRBD1. J gave up 7 bases and V 6 bases, and 6 bases lay outside the gene matches. From germline, CDR1 is MNHEY and CDR2 SMNVEV (reference sequence). The CDR3 is 15 residues long. The CDR3 region has the DNA TGTGCCAGCAGCTCGAGGGACAGGGGCAATTCACCCCTCCACTTT. Residues: CASSSRDRGNSPLHF.

V and J are TRBV20-1 and TRBJ2-2; 7 nucleotides line up with TRBD1. The length of the CDR3 is 14 residues. In germline, CDR1 is DFQATT, CDR2 SNEGSKA (reference sequence). V gave up 5 bases and J gave up 0 bases; unmatched junction bases: 3. CDR3 nucleotides: TGCAGTGCTGACAGGGTTGCGAACACCGGGGAGCTGTTTTTT. Translation gives CSADRVANTGELFF.

In its sample, this clonotype was seen a few times. The chain carries TRBV20-1 and TRBJ2-2, with D uncertain. Germline-derived CDR1 and CDR2 are DFQATT and SNEGSKA (reference sequence). Trimming cost V 0 bases and J 2 bases, with 4 bases left between them. The CDR3 runs 13 residues. DNA for the CDR3: TGCAGTGCTAGAGAGGACAACACCGGGGAGCTGTTTTTT. Translating gives CSAREDNTGELFF.

V and J are TRBV6-2 or TRBV6-3 and TRBJ2-3; 10 positions match TRBD1. The CDR3 is 17 amino acids. Trimming removed 0 bases from V and 3 bases from J; junction bases left unmatched: 6. Germline V gene sequence: CDR1 MNHEY, CDR2 SVGEGT. The CDR3 reads CASSYSFRTGGTDTQYF. CDR3 nucleotide sequence: TGTGCCAGCAGTTACTCTTTCCGGACAGGGGGAACAGATACGCAGTATTTT.

This sequence joins TRBV7-9 and TRBJ2-1; the D gene could be TRBD1 or TRBD2 (7 bases each). The germline CDR1 and CDR2 sequences are SEHNR and FQNEAQ (reference sequence). The CDR3 covers 16 residues. V dropped 1 base and J dropped 10 bases, with 20 bases sitting between them. DNA of the CDR3: TGTGCCAGCAGCTTAGGAGGGAGGGGGCAAAGGCGGGAGCAGTTCTTC. This codes for CASSLGGRGQRREQFF.

This chain uses TRBV19 with TRBJ1-6; D is uncertain. The V gene's germline CDR1 is LNHDA and CDR2 SQIVND (reference sequence). Trimming cost V 8 bases and J 0 bases, with 14 bases left between them. The CDR3 runs to 16 residues. The chain's CDR3 is CASWTKLSSYNSPLHF. As DNA, the CDR3 is TGTGCCAGTTGGACCAAGTTAAGCTCCTATAATTCACCCCTCCACTTT.

V gene TRBV7-2 combines with J gene TRBJ2-3, with D possibly being TRBD2 (6 bases). Germline values: CDR1 SGHTA, CDR2 FQGNSA. The CDR3 length is 16 residues. The ends were cut back, 5 bases at V and 5 bases at J, with 20 bases in the middle. The CDR3 loop reads CASSPVAGPRVDTQYF. The CDR3 DNA is TGTGCCAGCAGCCCCGTGGCGGGGCCACGGGTAGATACGCAGTATTTT.

This chain uses TRBV27 with TRBJ1-2; tentatively, D is TRBD1 (5 bases). Per the germline V gene, CDR1 is MNHEY and CDR2 is SMNVEV (reference sequence). This CDR3 comprises 14 residues. V lost 0 bases and J 6 bases, leaving 11 bases between the germline ends. The CDR3 loop reads CASSLSRQGNGYTF. In nucleotides, the CDR3 is TGTGCCAGCAGTTTATCGAGGCAGGGTAATGGCTACACCTTC.

In this sample, this clonotype turned up a few times. The V gene is TRBV10-3, the J gene TRBJ1-2; TRBD1 might be the D (5 bases). CDR3 length equals 16 residues. Germline V CDR1 and CDR2: ENHRY, SYGVKD. V shed 1 base and J shed 1 base, with 13 bases lying between them. CDR3 in DNA: TGTGCCATCAGTGAGTTCCCCACGAGGGGTAACTATGGCTACACCTTC. It translates to CAISEFPTRGNYGYTF.

This clonotype appeared a few times. The V gene is TRBV19, the J gene TRBJ2-7; D may match TRBD1 or TRBD2 (5 bases each). V was pared by 3 bases and J by 2 bases, with 11 bases between. CDR1 is LNHDA and CDR2 is SQIVND in the germline V gene (reference sequence). The CDR3 is 14 residues long. CDR3 amino acids: CASSIAGTAYEQYF. DNA for the CDR3: TGTGCCAGTAGTATCGCCGGGACCGCCTACGAGCAGTACTTC.

This clonotype was counted between two and nine times. The chain couples TRBV19 to TRBJ1-1; possibly TRBD1 for D (5 bases). The CDR3 is 13 amino acids. Trimming removed 7 bases from V and 1 base from J, with 10 bases in between. The germline CDR1 and CDR2 sequences are LNHDA and SQIVND (reference sequence). The CDR3 spells CASTFGGNTEAFF. The CDR3 DNA is TGTGCCAGTACTTTTGGGGGGAACACTGAAGCTTTCTTT.

The chain combines TRBV27 with TRBJ2-7; D may be TRBD2 (7 bases). V gave up 2 bases and J gave up 3 bases, with 11 bases separating them. Germline V gene data show CDR1 as MNHEY and CDR2 as SMNVEV (reference sequence). The CDR3 has 14 amino acids. CDR3: CASSLVGGLYEQYF. The CDR3 DNA follows: TGTGCCAGCAGTTTAGTGGGGGGGCTCTACGAGCAGTACTTC.

This chain links TRBV27 with TRBJ1-1, with D maybe TRBD1 (5 bases). The V gene lost 4 bases and the J gene lost 6 bases, with 18 bases spanning the gap. The germline V gene has CDR1 MNHEY and CDR2 SMNVEV (reference sequence). This CDR3 region has 15 residues. CDR3 DNA: TGTGCCAGCAGTTCGGCCAGGGAGGATGAAGCTGAAGCTTTCTTT. This translates into CASSSAREDEAEAFF.